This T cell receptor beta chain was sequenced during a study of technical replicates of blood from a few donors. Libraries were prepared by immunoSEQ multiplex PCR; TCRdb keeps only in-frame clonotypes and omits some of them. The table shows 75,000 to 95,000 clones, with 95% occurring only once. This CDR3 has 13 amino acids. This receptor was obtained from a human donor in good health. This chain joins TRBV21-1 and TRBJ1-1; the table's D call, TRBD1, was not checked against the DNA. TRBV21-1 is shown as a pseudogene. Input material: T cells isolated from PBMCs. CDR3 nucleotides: TGTGCCAGCAGCAAAGACGGACAGGGTGAAGCTTTCTTT. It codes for CASSKDGQGEAFF.